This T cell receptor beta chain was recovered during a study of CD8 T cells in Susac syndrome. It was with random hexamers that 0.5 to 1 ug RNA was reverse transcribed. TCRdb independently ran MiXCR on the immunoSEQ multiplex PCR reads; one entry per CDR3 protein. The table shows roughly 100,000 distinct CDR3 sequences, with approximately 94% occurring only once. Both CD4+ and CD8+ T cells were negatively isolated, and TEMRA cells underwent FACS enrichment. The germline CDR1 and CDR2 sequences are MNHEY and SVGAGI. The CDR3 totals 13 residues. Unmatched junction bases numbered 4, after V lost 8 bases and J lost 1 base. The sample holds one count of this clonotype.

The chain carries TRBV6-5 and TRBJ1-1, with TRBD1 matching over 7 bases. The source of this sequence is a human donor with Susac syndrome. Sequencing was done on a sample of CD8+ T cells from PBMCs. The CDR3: CASQGGRNTEAFF. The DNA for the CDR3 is TGTGCCAGCCAAGGGGGCCGGAACACTGAAGCTTTCTTT.